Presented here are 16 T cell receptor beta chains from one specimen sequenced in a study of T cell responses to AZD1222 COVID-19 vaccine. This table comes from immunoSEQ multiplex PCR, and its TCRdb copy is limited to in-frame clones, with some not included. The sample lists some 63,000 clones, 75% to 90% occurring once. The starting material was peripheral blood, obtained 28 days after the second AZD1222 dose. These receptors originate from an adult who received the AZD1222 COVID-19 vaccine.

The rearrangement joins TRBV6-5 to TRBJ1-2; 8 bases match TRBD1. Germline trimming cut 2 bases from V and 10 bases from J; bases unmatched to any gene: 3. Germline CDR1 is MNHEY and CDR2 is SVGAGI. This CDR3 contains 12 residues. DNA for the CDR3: TGTGCCAGCAGTTACACGACAGGGGACTACACCTTC. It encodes CASSYTTGDYTF.

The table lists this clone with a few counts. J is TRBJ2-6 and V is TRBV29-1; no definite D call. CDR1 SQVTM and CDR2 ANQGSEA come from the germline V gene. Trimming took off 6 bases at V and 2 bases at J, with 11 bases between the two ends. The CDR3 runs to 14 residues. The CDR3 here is CSVVIVPGANVLTF. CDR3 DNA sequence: TGCAGCGTGGTAATAGTCCCTGGGGCCAACGTCCTGACTTTC. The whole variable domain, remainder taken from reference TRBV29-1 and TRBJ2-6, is SAVISQKPSRDICQRGTSLTIQCQVDSQVTMMFWYRQQPGQSLTLIATANQGSEATYESGFVIDKFPISRPNLTFSTLTVSNMSPEDSSIYLCSVVIVPGANVLTFGAGSRLTVL.

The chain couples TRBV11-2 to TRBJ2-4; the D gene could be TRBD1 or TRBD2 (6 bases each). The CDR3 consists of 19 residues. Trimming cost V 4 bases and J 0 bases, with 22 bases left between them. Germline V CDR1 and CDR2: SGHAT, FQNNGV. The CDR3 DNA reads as TGTGCCAGCAGCTCAATTAGGGGGGCAGGGCGACGAGCCAAAAACATTCAGTACTTC. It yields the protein CASSSIRGAGRRAKNIQYF.

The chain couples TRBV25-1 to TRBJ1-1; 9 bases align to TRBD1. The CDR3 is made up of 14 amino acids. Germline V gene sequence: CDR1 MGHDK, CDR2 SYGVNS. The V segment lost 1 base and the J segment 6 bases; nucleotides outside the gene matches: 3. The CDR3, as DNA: TGTGCCAGCAGTGAATTTGGACAGGGGTCTGAAGCTTTCTTT. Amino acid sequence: CASSEFGQGSEAFF.

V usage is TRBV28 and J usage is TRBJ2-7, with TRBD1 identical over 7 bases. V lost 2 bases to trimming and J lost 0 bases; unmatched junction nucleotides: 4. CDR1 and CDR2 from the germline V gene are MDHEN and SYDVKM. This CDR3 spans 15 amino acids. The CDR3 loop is CASSLRQGDSYEQYF. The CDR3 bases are TGTGCCAGCAGTTTAAGGCAGGGGGACTCCTACGAGCAGTACTTC.

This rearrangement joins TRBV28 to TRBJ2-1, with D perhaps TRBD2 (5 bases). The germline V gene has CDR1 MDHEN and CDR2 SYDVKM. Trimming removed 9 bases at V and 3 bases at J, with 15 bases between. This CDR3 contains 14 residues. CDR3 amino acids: CASTGILYYNEQFF. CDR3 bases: TGTGCCAGTACCGGGATACTATACTACAATGAGCAGTTCTTC.

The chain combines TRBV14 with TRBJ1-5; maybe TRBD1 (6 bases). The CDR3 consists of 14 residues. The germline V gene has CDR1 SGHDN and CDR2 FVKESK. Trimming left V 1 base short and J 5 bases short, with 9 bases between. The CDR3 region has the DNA TGTGCCAGCAGCCAAGGGGGGGCGGATCAGCCCCAGCATTTT. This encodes CASSQGGADQPQHF.

The CDR3 spells CATHPGSSTDTQYF. The CDR3 DNA reads TGTGCCACCCATCCGGGCTCTAGCACAGATACGCAGTATTTT. The chain has TRBV19 and TRBJ2-3; D call uncertain. This CDR3 has 14 residues. Trimming took 10 bases from V and 0 from J, leaving 14 bases between them. Germline CDR1 and CDR2: LNHDA and SQIVND (reference sequence).

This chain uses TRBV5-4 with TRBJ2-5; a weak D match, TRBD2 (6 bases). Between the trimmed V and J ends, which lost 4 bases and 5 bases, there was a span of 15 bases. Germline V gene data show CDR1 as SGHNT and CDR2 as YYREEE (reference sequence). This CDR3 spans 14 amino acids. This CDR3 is CASSTGTRAETQYF. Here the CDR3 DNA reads TGTGCCAGCAGCACCGGGACTCGGGCGGAGACCCAGTACTTC. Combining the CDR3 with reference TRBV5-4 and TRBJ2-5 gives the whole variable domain ETGVTQSPTHLIKTRGQQVTLRCSSQSGHNTVSWYQQALGQGPQFIFQYYREEENGRGNFPPRFSGLQFPNYSSELNVNALELDDSALYLCASSTGTRAETQYFGPGTRLLVL.

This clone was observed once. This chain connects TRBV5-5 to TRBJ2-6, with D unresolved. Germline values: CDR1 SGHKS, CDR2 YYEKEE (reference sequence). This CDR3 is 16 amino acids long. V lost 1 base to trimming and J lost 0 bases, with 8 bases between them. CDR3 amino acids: CASSLPENSGANVLTF. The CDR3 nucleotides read TGTGCCAGCAGCTTGCCGGAAAACTCTGGGGCCAACGTCCTGACTTTC.

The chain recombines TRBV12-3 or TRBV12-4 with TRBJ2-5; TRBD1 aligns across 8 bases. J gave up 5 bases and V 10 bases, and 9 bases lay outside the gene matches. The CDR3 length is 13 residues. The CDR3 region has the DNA TGTGCCACTACGATTCAGGGGGCGGAGACCCAGTACTTC. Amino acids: CATTIQGAETQYF.

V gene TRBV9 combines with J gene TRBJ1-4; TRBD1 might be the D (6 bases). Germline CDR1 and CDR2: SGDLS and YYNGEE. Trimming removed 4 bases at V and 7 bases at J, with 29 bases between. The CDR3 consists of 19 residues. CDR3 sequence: CASSPPPTGPFGWGEKLFF. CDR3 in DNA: TGTGCCAGCAGCCCCCCCCCGACAGGCCCGTTCGGATGGGGTGAAAAACTGTTTTTT.

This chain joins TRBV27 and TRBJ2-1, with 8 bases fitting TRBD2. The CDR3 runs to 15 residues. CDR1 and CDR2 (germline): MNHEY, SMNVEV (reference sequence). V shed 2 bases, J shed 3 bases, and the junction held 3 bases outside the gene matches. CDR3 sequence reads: CASSLPGGLYNEQFF. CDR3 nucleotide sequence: TGTGCCAGCAGTTTACCGGGAGGGCTCTACAATGAGCAGTTCTTC.

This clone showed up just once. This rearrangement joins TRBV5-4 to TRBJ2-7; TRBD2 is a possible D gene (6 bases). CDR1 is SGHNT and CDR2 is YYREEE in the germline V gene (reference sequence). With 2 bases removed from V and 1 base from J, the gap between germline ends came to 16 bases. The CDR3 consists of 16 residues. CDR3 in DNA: TGTGCCAGCAGCTTTGCGGGGAGGCGCGCTTCCTACGAGCAGTACTTC. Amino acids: CASSFAGRRASYEQYF. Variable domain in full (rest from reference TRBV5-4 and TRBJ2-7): ETGVTQSPTHLIKTRGQQVTLRCSSQSGHNTVSWYQQALGQGPQFIFQYYREEENGRGNFPPRFSGLQFPNYSSELNVNALELDDSALYLCASSFAGRRASYEQYFGPGTRLTVT.

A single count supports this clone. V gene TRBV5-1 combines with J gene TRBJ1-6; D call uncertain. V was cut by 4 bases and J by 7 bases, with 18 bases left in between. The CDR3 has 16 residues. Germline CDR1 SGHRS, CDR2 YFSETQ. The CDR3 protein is CASSPETPKGNSPLHF. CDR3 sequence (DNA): TGCGCCAGCAGCCCGGAGACTCCAAAGGGCAATTCACCCCTCCACTTT.

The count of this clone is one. CDR3: CASSFEGLAGAVTQYF. DNA of the CDR3: TGCGCCAGCAGCTTCGAGGGACTAGCGGGGGCAGTTACGCAGTATTTT. V is TRBV5-1 and J is TRBJ2-3, with 14 bases fitting TRBD2. CDR1 SGHRS and CDR2 YFSETQ come from the germline V gene. The V segment lost 2 bases and the J segment 8 bases; nucleotides outside the gene matches: 7. The CDR3 has 16 residues.